Below are 11 T cell receptor beta chains sequenced from a single sample in a study of T-cell memory formation after mild COVID-19. TCRdb fed the 5' RACE reads into MiXCR, producing one record per CDR3 protein. In the table there are about 210,000 distinct CDR3 sequences, about 10% of which are singletons. Specimen: PBMCs or a T cell subset sorted from them (not recorded which). All receptors derive from a man between 18 and 35 years old who had mild COVID-19 (a few samples of this study predate the infection). Cell type and time point are not known.

This clonotype was counted between two and nine times. V and J are TRBV12-3 or TRBV12-4 and TRBJ2-1; the D gene is possibly TRBD1 (6 bases). The CDR3 spans 15 residues. V was pared by 6 bases and J by 4 bases, with 16 bases between. As DNA, the CDR3 is TGTGCCAGCAGGTGGGGGCGCGGCCGATACAATGAGCAGTTCTTC. It yields the protein CASRWGRGRYNEQFF.

This clonotype was picked up a small number of times. The chain is built from TRBV7-2 and TRBJ2-5, with 9 bases fitting TRBD1. CDR1 is SGHTA and CDR2 is FQGNSA in the germline V gene. The CDR3 covers 16 residues. The trim removed 4 bases at V and 5 bases at J, leaving 11 bases unmatched. The CDR3 loop is CASSWRITGGGETQYF. CDR3 in DNA: TGTGCCAGCAGCTGGCGAATCACAGGGGGCGGGGAGACCCAGTACTTC.

This clonotype was found a few times. The rearrangement joins TRBV20-1 to TRBJ1-1; D is possibly TRBD1 (6 bases). Germline V CDR1 and CDR2: DFQATT, SNEGSKA (reference sequence). V lost 5 bases and J 4 bases, leaving 11 bases between the germline ends. The length of the CDR3 is 12 residues. The CDR3 loop is CSAEQGLTEAFF. Written as DNA, the CDR3 is TGCAGTGCTGAACAGGGACTCACTGAAGCTTTCTTT.

This clonotype was found a few times. The J gene is TRBJ2-4, the V gene TRBV2, with D possibly being TRBD1 (5 bases). CDR1 SNHLY and CDR2 FYNNEI come from the germline V gene. Trimming removed 6 bases from V and 6 bases from J, with 9 bases in between. The CDR3 loop spans 12 amino acids. CDR3 bases: TGTGCCAGCAGGCAGGGATTAAACATTCAGTACTTC. Translated, it gives CASRQGLNIQYF.

This clonotype was detected a few times. The chain is built from TRBV5-6 and TRBJ1-1; a possible D gene is TRBD1 (5 bases). The V gene's germline CDR1 is SGHDT and CDR2 YYEEEE. V dropped 4 bases and J dropped 0 bases, with 19 bases sitting between them. The CDR3 consists of 17 residues. CDR3 nucleotides: TGTGCCAGCAGCGCTGATGGGGCAGCCTTGATGAACACTGAAGCTTTCTTT. It codes for CASSADGAALMNTEAFF.

The chain links TRBV12-3 or TRBV12-4 to TRBJ1-5; a possible D gene is TRBD1 (5 bases). Trimming removed 8 bases at V and 4 bases at J, with 21 bases between. The CDR3 runs to 16 residues. CDR3 sequence reads: CASVTGEGRENQPQHF. The DNA for the CDR3 is TGTGCCAGCGTTACGGGGGAGGGACGGGAAAATCAGCCCCAGCATTTT.

The V call is TRBV12-3 or TRBV12-4, the J call TRBJ2-2; 8 bases are a match to TRBD1. The CDR3 is made up of 15 amino acids. V gave up 3 bases and J gave up 6 bases; unmatched junction bases: 6. This CDR3 is CASSLGQDLAGELFF. In DNA form, the CDR3 reads TGTGCCAGCAGTTTGGGACAGGATTTAGCCGGGGAGCTGTTTTTT.

This clonotype was seen ten or more times. The chain recombines TRBV12-3 or TRBV12-4 with TRBJ2-2; D gene ambiguous. Trimming removed 5 bases from V and 6 bases from J, with 13 bases in between. The CDR3 runs to 14 residues. CDR3 in amino acids: CASSVSVGSGELFF. The CDR3 DNA sequence: TGTGCCAGCAGTGTGTCAGTGGGATCCGGGGAGCTGTTTTTT.

The chain couples TRBV5-1 to TRBJ2-2; the match to TRBD2 covers 11 bases. The V and J ends lost 0 bases and 7 bases, in that order; junction bases with no gene match: 8. The CDR3 is 17 residues long. Germline V lookup: CDR1 SGHRS, CDR2 YFSETQ. The CDR3 protein is CASSLGPTSGVFGELFF. In nucleotides, the CDR3 is TGCGCCAGCAGCTTGGGCCCGACTAGCGGGGTATTCGGGGAGCTGTTTTTT.

This clonotype has ten or more counts. The chain employs TRBV20-1 and TRBJ2-1, with 10 bases matching TRBD2. Germline loops: CDR1 DFQATT, CDR2 SNEGSKA (reference sequence). Unmatched junction bases numbered 9, after V lost 2 bases and J lost 8 bases. The CDR3 has 15 amino acids. CDR3 sequence reads: CSARQASGGWDEQFF. The CDR3 DNA reads as TGCAGTGCTAGACAAGCTAGCGGGGGTTGGGATGAGCAGTTCTTC.

The gene calls are TRBV4-1 and TRBJ2-1; 9 bases map to TRBD1. Germline V gene sequence: CDR1 MGHRA, CDR2 YSYEKL. This CDR3 spans 15 amino acids. The J segment lost 8 bases and the V segment lost 0 bases, leaving 5 bases of the junction unmatched. CDR3 protein: CASSQDRDRADEQFF. The CDR3 DNA reads TGCGCCAGCAGCCAAGATCGGGACAGGGCGGATGAGCAGTTCTTC.